A selection of T cell receptor beta chains follows, all from one sample in a study of T cells after yellow fever vaccination. Via MiXCR, TCRdb re-called the 5' RACE reads, giving one row per CDR3 protein. Counted here are fewer than 400,000 distinct CDR3 sequences, 9.5% to 12% occurring once; the ten biggest clones make up approximately 3.3%. Here the sequenced sample was CD4+ T cells sorted from PBMCs, taken 45 days after the yellow fever booster vaccination. The receptors come from a man aged 18-30 years who received the YFV17D yellow fever vaccine. CDR3s include the opening cysteine and the closing phenylalanine or tryptophan. The D gene is left open where the match is weak. Only some rows state a clone size, as once, few, many or a class for expanded clones.

clone size	D gene	V gene	J gene	CDR3 protein	CDR3 DNA
many	.	TRBV12-3/TRBV12-4	TRBJ1-2	CASSFSDYGYTF	TGTGCCAGCAGTTTCTCCGACTATGGCTACACCTTC
many	TRBD1	TRBV5-1	TRBJ1-6	CASSDRTGGVSPLHF	TGCGCCAGCAGCGACCGAACAGGGGGCGTTTCACCCCTCCACTTT
few	.	TRBV24-1	TRBJ2-4	CATSDPAGPGDIQYF	TGTGCCACCAGTGATCCGGCCGGACCCGGCGACATTCAGTACTTC
few	TRBD1	TRBV18	TRBJ2-7	CASSTGQGILYEQYF	TGTGCCAGCTCAACGGGACAGGGCATACTCTACGAGCAGTACTTC
many	.	TRBV20-1	TRBJ1-2	CSARAPGGGYTF	TGCAGTGCTAGAGCCCCAGGAGGAGGCTACACCTTC
few	.	TRBV5-4	TRBJ2-3	CASSPPLGTDTQYF	TGTGCCAGCAGCCCACCGTTGGGCACAGATACGCAGTATTTT
few	TRBD2	TRBV7-3	TRBJ2-1	CASSLLGLAENEQFF	TGTGCCAGCAGCTTACTGGGACTAGCTGAGAATGAGCAGTTCTTC
many	.	TRBV5-6	TRBJ2-3	CASSLGVAQYF	TGTGCCAGCAGCTTGGGGGTGGCGCAGTATTTT
few	.	TRBV5-1	TRBJ1-4	CASSPTGNPEKLFF	TGCGCCAGCAGCCCCACGGGTAATCCGGAAAAACTGTTTTTT
many	TRBD2	TRBV4-3	TRBJ2-1	CASSQGLAGLDEQFF	TGCGCCAGCAGCCAAGGACTAGCGGGTTTAGATGAGCAGTTCTTC
.	.	TRBV3-1	TRBJ1-3	CASSQGLSGPGNTIYF	TGTGCCAGCAGCCAAGGATTGTCCGGGCCTGGAAACACCATATATTTT
many	.	TRBV30	TRBJ2-3	CAWSVPGGAHTQYF	TGTGCCTGGAGTGTACCTGGGGGGGCACATACGCAGTATTTT
.	TRBD1	TRBV5-1	TRBJ1-4	CASSRTGGLEKLFF	TGCGCCAGCAGTCGGACAGGGGGTCTCGAAAAACTGTTTTTT
few	.	TRBV25-1	TRBJ1-5	CASSESAGTRPQHF	TGTGCCAGCAGTGAATCGGCGGGGACGCGGCCCCAGCATTTT
.	TRBD1	TRBV10-1	TRBJ2-7	CASRAAGGHEQYF	TGCGCCAGCAGGGCGGCAGGGGGCCACGAGCAGTACTTC
few	.	TRBV6-2/TRBV6-3	TRBJ2-7	CASRRGAGYGQYF	TGTGCCAGCCGTCGGGGGGCCGGCTACGGGCAGTACTTC
many	.	TRBV7-7	TRBJ1-4	CASSLAQDEKLFF	TGTGCTAGCAGCTTAGCCCAAGATGAAAAACTGTTTTTT